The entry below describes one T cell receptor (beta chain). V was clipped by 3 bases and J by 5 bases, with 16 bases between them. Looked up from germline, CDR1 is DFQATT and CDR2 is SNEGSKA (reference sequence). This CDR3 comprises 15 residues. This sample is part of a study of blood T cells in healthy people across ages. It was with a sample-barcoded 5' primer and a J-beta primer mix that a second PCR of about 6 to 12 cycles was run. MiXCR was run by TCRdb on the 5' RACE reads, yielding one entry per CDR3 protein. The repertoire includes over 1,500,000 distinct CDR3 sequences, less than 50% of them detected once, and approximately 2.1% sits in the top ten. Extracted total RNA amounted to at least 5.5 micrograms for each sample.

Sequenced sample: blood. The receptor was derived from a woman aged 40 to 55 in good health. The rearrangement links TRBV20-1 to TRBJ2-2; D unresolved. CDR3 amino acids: CSASQMARPTGELFF. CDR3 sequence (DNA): TGCAGTGCTAGCCAGATGGCCCGGCCAACCGGGGAGCTGTTTTTT.